Listed below are T cell receptor beta chains from one sample, sequenced in a study of cytomegalovirus exposure and HLA in healthy donors. The table came from immunoSEQ multiplex PCR; TCRdb's copy has only in-frame clones and leaves some out. This table holds around 150,000 clones, about two thirds found once. The sample taken for sequencing was PBMCs. These receptors were taken from a woman in her 30s in good health and CMV-seronegative. Both conserved end residues are part of each CDR3. The D gene is left open where the match is weak. Rows give clone size only sometimes, using once, few, many, or a class for an expanded clone.

J: TRBJ2-7
size: few
V: TRBV5-3
D: TRBD1
DNA: TGTGCCAGAGAGGGGGCCCGCTCCTACGAGCAGTACTTC
CDR3: CAREGARSYEQYF

J: TRBJ2-5
size: -
V: TRBV5-1
D: TRBD1
DNA: TGCGCCAGCAGCGGAGGGACAGGGGACCCCGTAGAGACCCAGTACTTC
CDR3: CASSGGTGDPVETQYF

J: TRBJ1-3
size: -
V: TRBV6-5
D: TRBD1
DNA: TGTGCCAGCAGTCCGGACAGGAACTCTGGAAACACCATATATTTT
CDR3: CASSPDRNSGNTIYF

J: TRBJ2-3
size: -
V: TRBV10-1
D: TRBD2
DNA: TGCGCCAGCAGTGAAGTCTGTGTAGCGGGGGAGTATAGCACAGATACGCAGTATTTT
CDR3: CASSEVCVAGEYSTDTQYF

J: TRBJ2-7
size: -
V: TRBV10-2
D: TRBD2
DNA: TGCGCCAGCAGTGAAGGACTAGCGGGAATCTACGAGCAGTACTTC
CDR3: CASSEGLAGIYEQYF

J: TRBJ2-1
size: -
V: TRBV7-8
D: -
DNA: TGTGCCAGCAGTTTTCAGCCGACATCCGTGGGGTTCTTC
CDR3: CASSFQPTSVGFF

J: TRBJ1-1
size: -
V: TRBV6-1
D: -
DNA: TGTGCCAGCAGGGCCGGAAGGGGGACTGAAGCTTTCTTT
CDR3: CASRAGRGTEAFF

J: TRBJ2-1
size: -
V: TRBV2
D: -
DNA: TGTGGAGGGCCAACGAATTACGATGAGCAGTTCTTC
CDR3: CGGPTNYDEQFF

J: TRBJ2-4
size: -
V: TRBV7-9
D: -
DNA: TGTGCCAGCAGCCGGGGGGCGGACATTCAGTACTTC
CDR3: CASSRGADIQYF

J: TRBJ1-1
size: -
V: TRBV7-9
D: -
DNA: TGTGCCAGCAGCTTAAGGGAGGGAGGGACTGAAGCTTTCTTT
CDR3: CASSLREGGTEAFF

J: TRBJ2-1
size: -
V: TRBV4-1
D: TRBD2
DNA: TGCGCCAGCAGCTCCCCCCCTAGCGGGCGCAATGAGCAGTTCTTC
CDR3: CASSSPPSGRNEQFF

J: TRBJ1-3
size: -
V: TRBV4-3
D: TRBD1
DNA: TGCGCCAGCAGCCAAGGGGAGTGGGACAGGGCGCTCCGATTCTCTGGAAACACCATATATTTT
CDR3: CASSQGEWDRALRFSGNTIYF

J: TRBJ1-2
size: -
V: TRBV30
D: TRBD1
DNA: TGTGCCTGGAGTGTAGGACAGGGATACTATGGCTACACCTTC
CDR3: CAWSVGQGYYGYTF

J: TRBJ1-1
size: -
V: TRBV6-1
D: TRBD1
DNA: TGTGCCAGCAGGACAGGGGGCGAAAGTGGCGCTTTCTTT
CDR3: CASRTGGESGAFF

J: TRBJ1-1
size: once
V: TRBV11-2
D: TRBD1
DNA: TGTGCCAGCAGCTCCCTGACAGGGGAGAACACTGAAGCTTTCTTT
CDR3: CASSSLTGENTEAFF

J: TRBJ1-4
size: -
V: TRBV29-1
D: -
DNA: TGCAGCGTGAGGAGGAGTCAAAATGAAAAACTGTTTTTT
CDR3: CSVRRSQNEKLFF

J: TRBJ2-7
size: -
V: TRBV6-6
D: TRBD1
DNA: TGTGCCAGCAGTTACCCGACAGGGACCTACGAGCAGTACTTC
CDR3: CASSYPTGTYEQYF

J: TRBJ2-5
size: few
V: TRBV7-7
D: TRBD1
DNA: TGTGCTAGCAGCTTAAACAGGGGGGAGACCCAGTACTTC
CDR3: CASSLNRGETQYF

J: TRBJ1-3
size: -
V: TRBV6-1
D: TRBD1
DNA: TGTGCCAGCAAACAGGGGGCCGCTGGAAACACCATATATTTT
CDR3: CASKQGAAGNTIYF

J: TRBJ2-3
size: -
V: TRBV5-1
D: TRBD2
DNA: TGCGCCAGCAGCTTGGGGGTAGCGGGAGCTGATACGCAGTATTTT
CDR3: CASSLGVAGADTQYF

J: TRBJ2-7
size: -
V: TRBV6-1
D: TRBD2
DNA: TGTGCCAGCACCGAAACTAGCGGGGGTTCCTACGAGCAGTACTTC
CDR3: CASTETSGGSYEQYF

J: TRBJ2-7
size: -
V: TRBV27
D: -
DNA: TGTGCCAGCAGTCCTATCGATAGCTCCTACGAGCAGTACTTC
CDR3: CASSPIDSSYEQYF

J: TRBJ1-2
size: -
V: TRBV30
D: -
DNA: TGTGCCTGGAGTATACTGGTGTTCTATGGCTACACCTTC
CDR3: CAWSILVFYGYTF

J: TRBJ1-3
size: -
V: TRBV21-1
D: -
DNA: TGTGCCAGCAGCAAAGATTGGCCCCTTGCTGGAAACACCATATATTTT
CDR3: CASSKDWPLAGNTIYF

J: TRBJ1-2
size: -
V: TRBV13
D: -
DNA: TGTGCCAGCAGCTCAACATTATTTGGCTACACCTTC
CDR3: CASSSTLFGYTF

J: TRBJ2-1
size: -
V: TRBV5-1
D: -
DNA: TGCGCCAGCAGCCGGGGCGGGAACCCCTACAATGAGCAGTTCTTC
CDR3: CASSRGGNPYNEQFF

J: TRBJ1-6
size: -
V: TRBV6-6
D: TRBD1
DNA: TGTGCCAGCAGGCCTACAGGGGGCTGGGATTCACCCCTCCACTTT
CDR3: CASRPTGGWDSPLHF

J: TRBJ2-2
size: -
V: TRBV29-1
D: -
DNA: TGCAGCGTTGAAGGGCAGACGAACACCGGGGAGCTGTTTTTT
CDR3: CSVEGQTNTGELFF

J: TRBJ1-2
size: -
V: TRBV29-1
D: TRBD1
DNA: TGCAGCGTCGATCCTCATTCCGGGACAGGGGGGTTGAGGTATGGCTACACCTTC
CDR3: CSVDPHSGTGGLRYGYTF

J: TRBJ2-7
size: -
V: TRBV6-6
D: -
DNA: TGTGCCAGCAGTTACGCGACATTAATCGACGAGCAGTACTTC
CDR3: CASSYATLIDEQYF

J: TRBJ2-3
size: -
V: TRBV27
D: -
DNA: TGTGCCAGCAGCATCGCCTCGGGGGTGAGGGATACGCAGTATTTT
CDR3: CASSIASGVRDTQYF

J: TRBJ2-6
size: -
V: TRBV5-4
D: -
DNA: TGTGCCAGCAGCTTGGGAGAAGTCGGGGCCAACGTCCTGACTTTC
CDR3: CASSLGEVGANVLTF

J: TRBJ2-5
size: -
V: TRBV29-1
D: TRBD1
DNA: TGCAGCGTTGAGGAAGGACAGGGGGAGACCCAGTACTTC
CDR3: CSVEEGQGETQYF

J: TRBJ2-2
size: few
V: TRBV7-3
D: TRBD2
DNA: TGTGCCAGCAGCTTAACGCAGCGGGAGCGAGCCACCGGGGAGCTGTTTTTT
CDR3: CASSLTQRERATGELFF

J: TRBJ2-6
size: -
V: TRBV5-5
D: -
DNA: TGTGCCAGCAGCGCGACAGCTTACTCTGGGGCCAACGTCCTGACTTTC
CDR3: CASSATAYSGANVLTF

J: TRBJ2-1
size: -
V: TRBV10-3
D: TRBD2
DNA: TGTGCCACGGGACTAGCGGGGCCCTACAATGAGCAGTTCTTC
CDR3: CATGLAGPYNEQFF

J: TRBJ1-6
size: few
V: TRBV14
D: -
DNA: TGTGCCAGCAGCCTTCAGTCCGATTCACCCCTCCACTTT
CDR3: CASSLQSDSPLHF